The subject of this entry is one T cell receptor (beta chain). Time point denoted: newly diagnosed, previously untreated cHL patient sample. Purification of CD4+ T cells from thawed PBMCs was achieved by magnetic negative selection. V was trimmed by 0 bases and J by 5 bases, leaving 11 bases between them. This CDR3 region has 15 residues. Germline CDR1 LNHNV, CDR2 YYDKDF (reference sequence). Generated by immunoSEQ multiplex PCR, the TCRdb table keeps only in-frame clones and is missing some. This table holds tens of thousands of clones, about 87% found once. The data were taken from a study of PD-1 blockade in classical Hodgkin lymphoma.

The material sequenced was CD4+ T cells from blood. The source of this sequence is a human donor with classical Hodgkin lymphoma. The rearrangement uses TRBV15 and TRBJ2-1; a weak D match, TRBD1 (6 bases). DNA for the CDR3: TGTGCCACCAGCAGAGAGAACAGGGCGGACAATGAGCAGTTCTTC. Translation gives CATSRENRADNEQFF.